Listed below are T cell receptor beta chains from one sample, sequenced in a study of cytomegalovirus exposure and HLA in healthy donors. TCRdb's copy holds only in-frame clones and misses some; the assay was immunoSEQ multiplex PCR. The sample includes 200,000 or so clones, 81% of them seen just once. Material: PBMCs. The source is a woman in her late teens or twenties in good health and CMV-seropositive. Each CDR3 is given without its conserved first and last residue.

J	V	CDR3
TRBJ2-2	TRBV30	AWSPLTRTGELF
TRBJ2-2	TRBV4-3	ASSLRQGTAGELF
TRBJ2-2	TRBV28	ASSFGQGLATGELF
TRBJ1-1	TRBV6-4	ASSVMGGTEAF
TRBJ1-1	TRBV27	ASSSPDRVNTEAF
TRBJ1-1	TRBV7-9	ASSYTGFTEAF
TRBJ2-7	TRBV7-9	ASSWATEQY
TRBJ2-2	TRBV11-2	ASSLLRDGELF
TRBJ1-2	TRBV7-8	ASSLEGRRGGYT
TRBJ1-6	TRBV10-2	ASSPRDRGNSPLH
TRBJ2-1	TRBV4-2	ASSQALAGNNEQF
TRBJ2-7	TRBV6-1	ASRVPGQGNEQY
TRBJ2-1	TRBV7-7	ASSLRGAPPLNEQF
TRBJ1-5	TRBV30	AWSLGGVNQPQH
TRBJ2-1	TRBV7-6	ASSESPSGGNNEQF
TRBJ2-7	TRBV9	ASSKTTGDSEQY
TRBJ2-3	TRBV10-1	ASSASSGDTQY
TRBJ2-3	TRBV5-1	ASSVDRGSDTQY
TRBJ1-1	TRBV30	AWRGQDTEAF
TRBJ1-2	TRBV7-9	ASSLAIANYGYT
TRBJ2-7	TRBV2	ASLGQVVHEQY
TRBJ1-1	TRBV7-6	ASSQLQGSTEAF
TRBJ2-7	TRBV5-4	ASSLWSGVGEQY
TRBJ1-5	TRBV2	ASSEWQGAKQPQH
TRBJ1-1	TRBV2	ASKAGEATEAF
TRBJ2-1	TRBV19	AASRGWDSLDNEQF
TRBJ2-7	TRBV7-9	ASSLGTTQREQY
TRBJ2-7	TRBV5-1	ASRGSGLSYEQY
TRBJ2-1	TRBV7-6	ASSIQSSYNEQF
TRBJ2-7	TRBV27	ASSLSRQGANYEQY
TRBJ2-5	TRBV4-2	ASSHTSGEVETQY
TRBJ2-1	TRBV7-2	ASSPIAGGYNEQF
TRBJ2-3	TRBV7-9	ASSSRDRGFHTDTQY
.	TRBV30	AWSMNVYEQY
.	TRBV5-4	ASSSMGQAYEQY
TRBJ1-2	TRBV2	ASTANYGYT
TRBJ1-1	TRBV27	ASSLWPGNTEAF
TRBJ2-5	TRBV5-1	ASSLGVRGQETQY
TRBJ1-4	TRBV6-1	ASSQRGLELF
TRBJ2-2	TRBV7-2	ASSLGLAGGFGGELF
TRBJ2-7	TRBV12-5	ASGTGSRYEQY
TRBJ1-1	TRBV5-4	ASSHPRDSEAF
TRBJ2-5	TRBV7-9	ASSLDRGQETQY
TRBJ2-5	TRBV4-1	ASSQGSGSHQETQY
TRBJ2-5	TRBV5-6	AGSLPGQGQETQY
TRBJ1-5	TRBV6-1	ASSERTGDRLAQH
TRBJ2-5	TRBV7-2	ASSRRLGQETQY
TRBJ1-2	TRBV28	ASRDAGIFYGYT
TRBJ2-5	TRBV6-8	AIRGQQETQY
TRBJ2-5	TRBV7-7	ASSAAGRQETQY
TRBJ2-7	TRBV5-5	ASSSSSGTGDEQY
TRBJ1-4	TRBV7-2	ASSPRGGANEKLF
TRBJ1-6	TRBV9	ASSVNRQAPLH
TRBJ1-5	TRBV6-1	ASSRQGGGNQPQH
TRBJ1-2	TRBV6-1	ASSEGYDGHT
TRBJ1-5	TRBV7-6	ASSLSSGPNQPQH